The text below deals with one T cell receptor (beta chain). No antigen is known for it. This sample is part of a study of cytomegalovirus exposure and HLA in healthy donors. Findings and caveats of the study: The majority of CMV-associated TCR beta chains were reported as apparently HLA-restricted in a later analysis.

Primers: 60 Vbeta forward and 13 Jbeta reverse. Sequencing was performed with immunoSEQ multiplex PCR; in TCRdb, only in-frame clones are kept and a portion is missing. The top ten hold about 2.5% of the sample, which has 180,000 or so clones, around 82% seen once. Germline V CDR1 and CDR2: MDHEN, SYDVKM. This CDR3 region has 11 residues. The V and J ends lost 10 bases and 5 bases respectively, with 12 bases between them. This clonotype was obtained from a woman in her 30s in good health and CMV-seropositive. The gene calls are TRBV28 and TRBJ2-7, with D possibly matching TRBD1 (7 bases). The sequenced sample consisted of PBMCs. The DNA for the CDR3 is TGTGCCACAGGCAGGGGGGACGAGCAGTACTTC. Its protein is CATGRGDEQYF.